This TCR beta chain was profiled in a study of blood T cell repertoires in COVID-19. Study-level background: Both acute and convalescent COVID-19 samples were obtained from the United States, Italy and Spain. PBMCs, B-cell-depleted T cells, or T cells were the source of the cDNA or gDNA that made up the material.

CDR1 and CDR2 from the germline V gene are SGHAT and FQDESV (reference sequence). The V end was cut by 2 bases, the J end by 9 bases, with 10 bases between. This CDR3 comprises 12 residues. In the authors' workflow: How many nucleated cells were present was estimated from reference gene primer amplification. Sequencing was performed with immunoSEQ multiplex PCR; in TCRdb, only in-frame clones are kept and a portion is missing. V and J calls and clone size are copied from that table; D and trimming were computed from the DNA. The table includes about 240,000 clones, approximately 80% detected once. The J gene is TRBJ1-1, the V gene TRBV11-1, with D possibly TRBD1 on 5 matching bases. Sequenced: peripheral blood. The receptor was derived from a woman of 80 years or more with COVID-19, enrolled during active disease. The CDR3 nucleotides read TGTGCCAGCAGCTTACAGGGTCCCCAAGCTTTCTTT. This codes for CASSLQGPQAFF.